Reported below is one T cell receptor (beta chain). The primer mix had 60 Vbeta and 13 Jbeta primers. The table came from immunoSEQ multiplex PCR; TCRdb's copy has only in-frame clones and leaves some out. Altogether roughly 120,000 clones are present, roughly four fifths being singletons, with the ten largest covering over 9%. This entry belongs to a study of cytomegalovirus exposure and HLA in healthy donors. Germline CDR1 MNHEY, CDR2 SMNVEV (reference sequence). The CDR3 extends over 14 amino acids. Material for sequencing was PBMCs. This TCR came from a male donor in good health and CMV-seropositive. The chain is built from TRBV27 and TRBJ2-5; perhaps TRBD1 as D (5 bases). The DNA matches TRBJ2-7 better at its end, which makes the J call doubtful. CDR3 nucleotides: TGTGCCAGCAGTTTATTGGGGCAGGGCTACGAGCAGTACTTC. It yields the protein CASSLLGQGYEQYF.